The TCR beta chain under discussion was sequenced for a study of T cells in Graves' hyperthyroidism and ophthalmopathy. Study-wide findings and caveats: Appearing also in blood were most of the thyroid clonotypes expanded above 0.001.

Worth noting for this clonotype: The antigen is not known.

For Graves' hyperthyroidism to be stable, ophthalmopathy could not progress within 18 months. TCR beta CDR3 region amplification was performed from RNA transcripts. HTBI primers were employed in a first-round RT-PCR of the TCR CDR3. TCRdb reanalysed the multiplex PCR reads using MiXCR and keeps one entry per CDR3 protein. This sample has about 560,000 distinct CDR3 sequences, with about half found just once. Germline CDR1 and CDR2: SGDLS and YYNGEE. The CDR3 has 16 residues. V lost 0 bases to trimming and J lost 6 bases, with 16 bases between them. This TCR derives from a woman in her late teens or twenties with Graves' hyperthyroidism. Sequenced: peripheral blood or thyroid tissue (not recorded which). The rearrangement uses TRBV9 and TRBJ1-5; D is possibly TRBD1 (5 bases). The CDR3 DNA is TGTGCCAGCAGCGTAGGTGTGGGGCAAGGTAGTCAGCCCCAGCATTTT. Encoded protein: CASSVGVGQGSQPQHF.